Listed below are T cell receptor beta chains from one sample, sequenced in a study of blood T cell repertoires in COVID-19. TCRdb's table, derived via immunoSEQ multiplex PCR, lists solely in-frame clones and lacks some. Counted here are over 100,000 clones, roughly 89% occurring once; the ten biggest clones make up about a fifth. The material sequenced was peripheral blood. These receptors all come from a human donor with acute or convalescent COVID-19. The donor label of this sample is uncertain. CDR3s include the opening cysteine and the closing phenylalanine or tryptophan. The D gene is left open where the match is weak. Expanded clones are given a class, and other clones once, few, many or no size at all.

v_gene: TRBV6-9; abundance: .; d_gene: .; j_gene: TRBJ1-5; CDR3aa: CASSYSQDISNQPQHF; CDR3nt: TGTGCCAGCAGTTATTCGCAAGACATTAGCAATCAGCCCCAGCATTTT
v_gene: TRBV28; abundance: .; d_gene: .; j_gene: TRBJ1-5; CDR3aa: CASSSGLNQPQHF; CDR3nt: TGTGCCAGCAGTTCAGGGTTAAATCAGCCCCAGCATTTT
v_gene: TRBV19; abundance: once; d_gene: .; j_gene: TRBJ1-2; CDR3aa: CASRQGSIYGGYTF; CDR3nt: TGTGCCAGTAGGCAGGGGTCAATTTACGGTGGCTACACCTTC
v_gene: TRBV4-3; abundance: .; d_gene: TRBD2; j_gene: TRBJ2-2; CDR3aa: CASSQDLGTSGNTGELFF; CDR3nt: TGCGCCAGCAGCCAAGATTTGGGGACTAGCGGCAACACCGGGGAGCTGTTTTTT
v_gene: TRBV6-2/TRBV6-3; abundance: .; d_gene: .; j_gene: TRBJ1-1; CDR3aa: CASSYGPEAFF; CDR3nt: TGTGCCAGCAGTTACGGCCCCGAAGCTTTCTTT
v_gene: TRBV18; abundance: .; d_gene: TRBD1; j_gene: TRBJ2-7; CDR3aa: CASSPEGQSYEQYF; CDR3nt: TGTGCCAGCTCACCCGAGGGACAGTCCTACGAGCAGTACTTC
v_gene: TRBV2; abundance: .; d_gene: .; j_gene: TRBJ1-6; CDR3aa: CASSDLQGPSPLHF; CDR3nt: TGTGCCAGCAGTGACTTGCAGGGTCCCTCACCCCTCCACTTT
v_gene: TRBV18; abundance: .; d_gene: .; j_gene: TRBJ2-7; CDR3aa: CASSPISDSTYEQYF; CDR3nt: TGTGCCAGCTCACCTATTTCGGACAGTACCTACGAGCAGTACTTC
v_gene: TRBV5-1; abundance: .; d_gene: TRBD1; j_gene: TRBJ1-2; CDR3aa: CASSLGDRVNYGYTF; CDR3nt: TGCGCCAGCAGCTTGGGGGACAGGGTGAACTATGGCTACACCTTC
v_gene: TRBV6-5; abundance: .; d_gene: .; j_gene: TRBJ2-1; CDR3aa: CASSYSLRTWINEQFF; CDR3nt: TGTGCCAGCAGTTACTCTCTTCGGACTTGGATCAATGAGCAGTTCTTC
v_gene: TRBV23-1; abundance: .; d_gene: .; j_gene: TRBJ2-5; CDR3aa: CASSQYTGQETQYF; CDR3nt: TGCGCCAGCAGTCAATATACAGGCCAAGAGACCCAGTACTTC
v_gene: TRBV7-2; abundance: .; d_gene: .; j_gene: TRBJ2-5; CDR3aa: CASSLELQETQYF; CDR3nt: TGTGCCAGCAGCTTAGAGCTGCAAGAGACCCAGTACTTC
v_gene: TRBV4-2; abundance: .; d_gene: .; j_gene: TRBJ2-2; CDR3aa: CASSQGELADGTGELFF; CDR3nt: TGTGCCAGCAGCCAAGGTGAGCTAGCAGACGGCACCGGGGAGCTGTTTTTT
v_gene: TRBV2; abundance: .; d_gene: TRBD1; j_gene: TRBJ2-7; CDR3aa: CAGRQGPSYEQYF; CDR3nt: TGTGCCGGACGACAGGGGCCATCCTACGAGCAGTACTTC
v_gene: TRBV24-1; abundance: .; d_gene: TRBD2; j_gene: TRBJ2-1; CDR3aa: CATSDSQGLSRDEQFF; CDR3nt: TGTGCCACCAGTGATTCCCAGGGACTATCTAGGGATGAGCAGTTCTTC
v_gene: TRBV19; abundance: .; d_gene: TRBD1; j_gene: TRBJ2-3; CDR3aa: CASSPLGTGRGSPSHTDTQYF; CDR3nt: TGTGCCAGTAGTCCTCTAGGGACAGGGCGTGGATCCCCGTCCCACACAGATACGCAGTATTTT
v_gene: TRBV14; abundance: .; d_gene: .; j_gene: TRBJ2-3; CDR3aa: CASSQDPGRDTQYF; CDR3nt: TGTGCCAGCAGCCAAGATCCGGGTCGAGATACGCAGTATTTT
v_gene: TRBV4-1; abundance: .; d_gene: TRBD1; j_gene: TRBJ1-2; CDR3aa: CASSQVPGQGVYGYTF; CDR3nt: TGCGCCAGCAGCCAAGTCCCGGGACAGGGGGTCTATGGCTACACCTTC
v_gene: TRBV19; abundance: .; d_gene: TRBD2; j_gene: TRBJ2-3; CDR3aa: CASSIPGTSGFTDTQYF; CDR3nt: TGTGCCAGTAGTATCCCCGGGACTAGCGGGTTCACAGATACGCAGTATTTT
v_gene: TRBV5-1; abundance: .; d_gene: TRBD2; j_gene: TRBJ2-5; CDR3aa: CASSGEGPQETQYF; CDR3nt: TGCGCCAGCAGTGGGGAGGGCCCCCAAGAGACCCAGTACTTC
v_gene: TRBV3-1/TRBV3-2; abundance: .; d_gene: .; j_gene: TRBJ1-5; CDR3aa: CASSPAGGGSVHF; CDR3nt: TGTGCCAGCAGCCCCGCAGGTGGGGGCAGCGTACATTTT
v_gene: TRBV7-2; abundance: .; d_gene: .; j_gene: TRBJ1-5; CDR3aa: CASSFYSGDNQPQHF; CDR3nt: TGTGCCAGCAGCTTCTATTCAGGGGACAATCAGCCCCAGCATTTT